The table lists the clone carrying this T cell receptor beta chain with a few counts. This sample was taken from a study of blood T cell repertoires in COVID-19. In the study overall: Sources were T cells, B-cell-depleted T cells, or PBMCs; the material itself was cDNA or gDNA.

TCRdb's table, derived via immunoSEQ multiplex PCR, lists solely in-frame clones and lacks some. The sample holds fewer than 250,000 clones, around 84% seen once. The J segment lost 4 bases and the V segment lost 5 bases, leaving 4 bases of the junction unmatched. This CDR3 contains 14 residues. Germline V lookup: CDR1 SGHRS, CDR2 YFSETQ. The sequenced sample was peripheral blood. V gene TRBV5-1 combines with J gene TRBJ2-1, with 9 bases lining up with TRBD2. This TCR was recovered from a woman older than 75 with COVID-19, enrolled during active disease. The CDR3 loop reads CASSPSGEYNEQFF. The CDR3 bases are TGCGCCAGCAGTCCTAGCGGGGAGTACAATGAGCAGTTCTTC.